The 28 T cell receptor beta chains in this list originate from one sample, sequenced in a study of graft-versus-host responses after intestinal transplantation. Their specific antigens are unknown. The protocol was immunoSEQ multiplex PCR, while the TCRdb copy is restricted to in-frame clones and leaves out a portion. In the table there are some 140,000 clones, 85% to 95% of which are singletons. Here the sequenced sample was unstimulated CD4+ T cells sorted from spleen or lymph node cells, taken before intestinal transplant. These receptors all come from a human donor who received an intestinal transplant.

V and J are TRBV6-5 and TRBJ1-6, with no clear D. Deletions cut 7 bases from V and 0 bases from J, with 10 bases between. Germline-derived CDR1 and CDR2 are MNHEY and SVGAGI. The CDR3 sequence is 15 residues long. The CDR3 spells CASTPRGSYNSPLHF. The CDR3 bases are TGTGCCAGCACCCCGCGTGGCTCCTATAATTCACCCCTCCACTTT.

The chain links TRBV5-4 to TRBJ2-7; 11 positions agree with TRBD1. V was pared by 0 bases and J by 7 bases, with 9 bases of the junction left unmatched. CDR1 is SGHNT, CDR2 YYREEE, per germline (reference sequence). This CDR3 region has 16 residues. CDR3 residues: CASSLGGTGGLSEQYF. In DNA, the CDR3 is TGTGCCAGCAGCTTGGGGGGGACAGGGGGTTTGAGTGAGCAGTACTTC.

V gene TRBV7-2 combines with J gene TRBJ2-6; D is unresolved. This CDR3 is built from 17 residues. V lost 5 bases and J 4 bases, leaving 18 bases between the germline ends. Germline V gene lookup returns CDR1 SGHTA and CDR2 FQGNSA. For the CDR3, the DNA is TGTGCCAGCAGCCTCCGGGCCCTGGCGTCGGGGGCCAACGTCCTGACTTTC. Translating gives CASSLRALASGANVLTF.

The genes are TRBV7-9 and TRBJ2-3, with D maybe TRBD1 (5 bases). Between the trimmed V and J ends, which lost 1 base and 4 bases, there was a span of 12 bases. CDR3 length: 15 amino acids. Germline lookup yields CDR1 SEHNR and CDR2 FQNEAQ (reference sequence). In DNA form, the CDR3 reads TGTGCCAGCAGCTTAGTCAGGGATGGGGCAGATACGCAGTATTTT. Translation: CASSLVRDGADTQYF. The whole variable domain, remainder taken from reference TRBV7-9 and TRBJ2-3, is DTGVSQNPRHKITKRGQNVTFRCDPISEHNRLYWYRQTLGQGPEFLTYFQNEAQLEKSRLLSDRFSAERPKGSFSTLEIQRTEQGDSAMYLCASSLVRDGADTQYFGPGTRLTVL.

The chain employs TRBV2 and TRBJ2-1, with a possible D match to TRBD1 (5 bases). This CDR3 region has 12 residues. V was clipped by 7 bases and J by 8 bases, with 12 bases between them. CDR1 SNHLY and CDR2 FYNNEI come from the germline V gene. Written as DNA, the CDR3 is TGTGCCAGCACCAGGGCCCTGCATGAGCAGTTCTTC. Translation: CASTRALHEQFF. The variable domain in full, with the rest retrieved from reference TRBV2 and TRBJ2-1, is EPEVTQTPSHQVTQMGQEVILRCVPISNHLYFYWYRQILGQKVEFLVSFYNNEISEKSEIFDDQFSVERPDGSNFTLKIRSTKLEDSAMYFCASTRALHEQFFGPGTRLTVL.

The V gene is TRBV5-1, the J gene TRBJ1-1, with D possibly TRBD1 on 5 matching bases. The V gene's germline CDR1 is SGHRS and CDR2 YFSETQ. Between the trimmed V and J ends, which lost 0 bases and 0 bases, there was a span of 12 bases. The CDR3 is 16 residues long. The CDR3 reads CASSLGPGRLNTEAFF. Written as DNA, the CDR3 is TGCGCCAGCAGCTTGGGCCCGGGGCGGTTGAACACTGAAGCTTTCTTT.

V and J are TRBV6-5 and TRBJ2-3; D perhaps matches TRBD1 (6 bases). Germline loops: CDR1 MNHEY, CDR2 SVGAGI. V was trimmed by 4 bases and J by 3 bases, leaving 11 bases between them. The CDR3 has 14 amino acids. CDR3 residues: CASSSRGATDTQYF. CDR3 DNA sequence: TGTGCCAGCAGTTCCAGGGGAGCTACAGATACGCAGTATTTT.

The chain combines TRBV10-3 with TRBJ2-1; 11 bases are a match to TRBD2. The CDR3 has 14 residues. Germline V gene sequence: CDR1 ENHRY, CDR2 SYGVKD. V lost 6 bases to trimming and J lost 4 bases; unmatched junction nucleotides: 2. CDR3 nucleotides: TGTGCCATCAGGGGACTAGCGGAGTACAATGAGCAGTTCTTC. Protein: CAIRGLAEYNEQFF.

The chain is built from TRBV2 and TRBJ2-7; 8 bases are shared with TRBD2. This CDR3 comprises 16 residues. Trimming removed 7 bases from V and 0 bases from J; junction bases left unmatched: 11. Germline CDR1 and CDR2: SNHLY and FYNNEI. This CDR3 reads CASILAPGGSSYEQYF. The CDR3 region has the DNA TGTGCCAGCATCCTCGCCCCGGGGGGGAGCTCCTACGAGCAGTACTTC.

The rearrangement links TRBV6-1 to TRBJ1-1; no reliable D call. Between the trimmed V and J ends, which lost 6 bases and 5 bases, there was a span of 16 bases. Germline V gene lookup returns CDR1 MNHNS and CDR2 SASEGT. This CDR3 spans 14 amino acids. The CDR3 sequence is CASSQKISGTEAFF. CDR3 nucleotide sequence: TGTGCCAGCAGCCAGAAGATATCGGGAACTGAAGCTTTCTTT.

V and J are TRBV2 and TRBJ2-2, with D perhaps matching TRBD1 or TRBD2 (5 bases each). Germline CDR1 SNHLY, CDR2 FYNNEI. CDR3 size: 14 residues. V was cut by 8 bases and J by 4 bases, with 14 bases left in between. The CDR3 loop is CASHWDHGTGELFF. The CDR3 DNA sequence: TGTGCCAGCCATTGGGACCATGGCACCGGGGAGCTGTTTTTT.

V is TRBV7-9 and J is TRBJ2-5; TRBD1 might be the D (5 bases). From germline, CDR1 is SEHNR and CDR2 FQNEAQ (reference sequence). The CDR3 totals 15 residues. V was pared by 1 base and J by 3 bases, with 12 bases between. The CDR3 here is CASSLVPQAEETQYF. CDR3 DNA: TGTGCCAGCAGCTTAGTTCCACAGGCTGAAGAGACCCAGTACTTC.

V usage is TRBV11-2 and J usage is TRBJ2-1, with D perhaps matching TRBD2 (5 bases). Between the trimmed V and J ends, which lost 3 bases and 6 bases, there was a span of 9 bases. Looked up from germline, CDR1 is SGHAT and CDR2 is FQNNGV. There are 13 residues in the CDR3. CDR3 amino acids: CASSLRELNEQFF. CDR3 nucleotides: TGTGCCAGCAGCTTGAGGGAACTCAATGAGCAGTTCTTC. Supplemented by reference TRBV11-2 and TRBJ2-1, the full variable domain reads EAGVAQSPRYKIIEKRQSVAFWCNPISGHATLYWYQQILGQGPKLLIQFQNNGVVDDSQLPKDRFSAERLKGVDSTLKIQPAKLEDSAVYLCASSLRELNEQFFGPGTRLTVL.

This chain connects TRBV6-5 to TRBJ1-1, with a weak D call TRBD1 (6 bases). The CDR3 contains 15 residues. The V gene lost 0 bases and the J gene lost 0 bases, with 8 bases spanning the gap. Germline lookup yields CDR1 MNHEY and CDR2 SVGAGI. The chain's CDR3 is CASSYSRGLNTEAFF. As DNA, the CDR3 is TGTGCCAGCAGTTACTCTCGGGGGCTGAACACTGAAGCTTTCTTT.

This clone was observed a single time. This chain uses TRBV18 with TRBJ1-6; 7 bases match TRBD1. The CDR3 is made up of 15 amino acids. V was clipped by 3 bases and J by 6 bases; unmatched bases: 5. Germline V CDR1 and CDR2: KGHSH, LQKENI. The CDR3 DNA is TGTGCCAGCTCACCTGACAGGGCGGTTAATTCACCCCTCCACTTT. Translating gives CASSPDRAVNSPLHF.

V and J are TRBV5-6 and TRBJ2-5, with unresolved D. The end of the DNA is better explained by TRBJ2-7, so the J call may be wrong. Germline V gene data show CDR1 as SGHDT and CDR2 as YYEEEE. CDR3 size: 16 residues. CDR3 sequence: CASSRLGNARSDEQYF. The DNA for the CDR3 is TGTGCCAGCAGCCGGCTAGGGAACGCCCGTTCCGACGAGCAGTACTTC.

This chain's CDR3 is CASSPQVPLPPGANVLTF. In nucleotides, the CDR3 is TGCGCCAGCAGCCCACAGGTCCCTCTACCCCCTGGGGCCAACGTCCTGACTTTC. The chain is built from TRBV4-1 and TRBJ2-6, with a tentative D call TRBD1 (5 bases). CDR1 is MGHRA, CDR2 YSYEKL, per germline. This CDR3 spans 18 amino acids. V lost 4 bases to trimming and J lost 2 bases, with 18 bases between them.

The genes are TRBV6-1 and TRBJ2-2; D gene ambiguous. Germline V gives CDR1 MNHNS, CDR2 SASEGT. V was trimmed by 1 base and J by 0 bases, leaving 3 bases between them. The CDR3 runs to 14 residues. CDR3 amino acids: CASSEGPNTGELFF. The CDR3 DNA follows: TGTGCCAGCAGTGAAGGACCGAACACCGGGGAGCTGTTTTTT.

DNA for the CDR3: TGCAGCGTCCCCGAAACGGGACAGGGGTATGATGAGCAGTTCTTC. It specifies CSVPETGQGYDEQFF. V is TRBV29-1 and J is TRBJ2-1; 10 nucleotides align to TRBD1. The CDR3 is 15 amino acids. Germline-derived CDR1 and CDR2 are SQVTM and ANQGSEA. V dropped 6 bases and J dropped 8; count of bases not matched to a gene: 13.

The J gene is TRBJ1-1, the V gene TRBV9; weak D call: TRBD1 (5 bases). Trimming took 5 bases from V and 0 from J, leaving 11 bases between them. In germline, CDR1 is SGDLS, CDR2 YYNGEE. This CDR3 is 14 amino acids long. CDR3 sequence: CASSGGGMNTEAFF. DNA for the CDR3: TGTGCCAGCAGTGGGGGTGGGATGAACACTGAAGCTTTCTTT.

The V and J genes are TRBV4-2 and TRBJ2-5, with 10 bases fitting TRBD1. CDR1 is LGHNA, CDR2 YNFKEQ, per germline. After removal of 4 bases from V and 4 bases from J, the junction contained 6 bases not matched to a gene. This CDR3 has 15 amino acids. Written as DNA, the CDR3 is TGTGCCAGCAGCCCCGGGACAGGGGATGGAGAGACCCAGTACTTC. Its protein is CASSPGTGDGETQYF.

In nucleotides, the CDR3 is TGTGCCAGTAGTCTGACAGGGCCTGGAAACACCATATATTTT. Translated, it gives CASSLTGPGNTIYF. The rearrangement joins TRBV19 to TRBJ1-3; 7 bases fit TRBD1. J gave up 2 bases and V 5 bases, and 3 bases lay outside the gene matches. The CDR3 totals 14 residues. CDR1 and CDR2 from the germline V gene are LNHDA and SQIVND (reference sequence).

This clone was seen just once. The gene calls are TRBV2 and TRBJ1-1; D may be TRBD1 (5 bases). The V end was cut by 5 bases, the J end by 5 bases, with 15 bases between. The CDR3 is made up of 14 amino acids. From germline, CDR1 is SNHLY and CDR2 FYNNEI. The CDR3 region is CASSLQVPGTEAFF. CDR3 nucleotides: TGTGCCAGCAGTCTACAGGTTCCTGGGACTGAAGCTTTCTTT.

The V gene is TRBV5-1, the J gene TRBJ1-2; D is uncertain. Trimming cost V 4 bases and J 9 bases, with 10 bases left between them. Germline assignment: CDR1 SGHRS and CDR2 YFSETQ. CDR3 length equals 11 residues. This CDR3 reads CASSLTVSYTF. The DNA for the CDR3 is TGCGCCAGCAGCCTCACAGTTAGCTACACCTTC.

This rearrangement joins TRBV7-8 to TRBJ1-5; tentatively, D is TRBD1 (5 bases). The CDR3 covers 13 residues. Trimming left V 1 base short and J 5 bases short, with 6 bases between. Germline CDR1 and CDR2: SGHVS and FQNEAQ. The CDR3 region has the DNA TGTGCCAGCAGCTTAGGAGGGGATCAGCCCCAGCATTTT. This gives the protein CASSLGGDQPQHF.

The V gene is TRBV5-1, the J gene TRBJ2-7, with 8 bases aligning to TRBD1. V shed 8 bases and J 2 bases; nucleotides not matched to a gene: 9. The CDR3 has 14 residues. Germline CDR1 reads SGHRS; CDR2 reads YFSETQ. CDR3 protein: CASRQGSGPYEQYF. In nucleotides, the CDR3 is TGCGCCAGTCGACAGGGGAGTGGACCCTACGAGCAGTACTTC.

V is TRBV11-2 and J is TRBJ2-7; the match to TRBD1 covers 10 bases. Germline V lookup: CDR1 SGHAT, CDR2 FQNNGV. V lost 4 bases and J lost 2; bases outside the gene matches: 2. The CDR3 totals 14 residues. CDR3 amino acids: CASSSGTGAYEQYF. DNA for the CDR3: TGTGCCAGCAGCTCAGGGACAGGGGCCTACGAGCAGTACTTC. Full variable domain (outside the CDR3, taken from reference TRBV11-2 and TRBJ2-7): EAGVAQSPRYKIIEKRQSVAFWCNPISGHATLYWYQQILGQGPKLLIQFQNNGVVDDSQLPKDRFSAERLKGVDSTLKIQPAKLEDSAVYLCASSSGTGAYEQYFGPGTRLTVT.

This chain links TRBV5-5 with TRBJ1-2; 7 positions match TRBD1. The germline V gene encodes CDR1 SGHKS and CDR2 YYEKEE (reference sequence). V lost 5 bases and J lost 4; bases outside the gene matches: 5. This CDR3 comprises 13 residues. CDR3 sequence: CASSWDSVYGYTF. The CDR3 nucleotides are TGTGCCAGCAGTTGGGACAGTGTCTATGGCTACACCTTC.